This TCR beta chain is from a study of molecular identifiers for immune sequencing clone quantification. Study in general: Replicate runs used RNA from roughly 20,000 or 100,000 naive CD8 cells, which was split five ways into aliquots, and four of those aliquots were then sequenced.

TCRdb fed the PCR reads into MiXCR, producing one record per CDR3 protein. The sample holds about 300,000 distinct CDR3 sequences, about 20% seen once. J lost 8 bases, V lost 3 bases, and 8 bases had no gene match. The V gene's germline CDR1 is SEHNR and CDR2 FQNEAQ (reference sequence). This CDR3 is 15 amino acids long. Naive CD8 libraries came from around 18,000 to 910,000 sorted cells with 10%, 30% or 50% RNA. This sequence was found in a human donor in good health. Some libraries in this study had Jurkat cell RNA spiked in. The source material was naive CD8+ T cells from blood, with Jurkat cell RNA spiked in. As to subset: FACS-sorted CD8+CD4-CCR7+CD45RA+ naive T cells. The rearrangement joins TRBV7-9 to TRBJ2-1, with 9 positions matching TRBD2. The CDR3 DNA follows: TGTGCCAGCAGCTTGGTCCGCGGGGGGGCCTATGAGCAGTTCTTC. This encodes CASSLVRGGAYEQFF.